The 17 T cell receptor beta chains below come from one sample, sequenced in a study of blood T cell repertoires in COVID-19. Clones were sequenced by immunoSEQ multiplex PCR, and TCRdb holds only the in-frame ones, with some missing. This sample has 190,000 or so clones; 85% to 90% occur once, and the top ten carry less than 3%. Sequenced material: peripheral blood. These receptors originate from a middle-aged man with active or convalescent COVID-19.

J is TRBJ1-5 and V is TRBV28; TRBD1 aligns across 7 bases. CDR1 and CDR2 from the germline V gene are MDHEN and SYDVKM. The CDR3 consists of 16 residues. After removal of 5 bases from V and 4 bases from J, the junction contained 11 bases not matched to a gene. This CDR3 is CASSAGLWTGNQPQHF. CDR3 DNA: TGTGCCAGCAGTGCAGGATTGTGGACAGGTAATCAGCCCCAGCATTTT.

This clone was seen a few times. This rearrangement joins TRBV3-1 (or the pseudogene TRBV3-2) to TRBJ2-7; D not resolved. Trimming left V 1 base short and J 3 bases short, with 7 bases between. This CDR3 has 13 residues. Germline V gene sequence: CDR1 LGHDT, CDR2 YNNKEL (reference sequence). CDR3 in DNA: TGTGCCAGCAGCCAAGTAGCCAGCTACGAGCAGTACTTC. Protein: CASSQVASYEQYF.

This sequence joins TRBV12-3 or TRBV12-4 and TRBJ1-3; unclear D gene. The CDR3 is 11 amino acids. V was clipped by 6 bases and J by 4 bases, with 4 bases between them. CDR3 bases: TGTGCCAGCAGCTTCGGAAACACCATATATTTT. This encodes CASSFGNTIYF.

V usage is TRBV5-4 and J usage is TRBJ2-7; the match to TRBD1 covers 8 bases. Looked up from germline, CDR1 is SGHNT and CDR2 is YYREEE (reference sequence). The CDR3 is made up of 14 amino acids. With 1 base clipped from V and 3 bases from J, the junction kept 3 bases outside the gene matches. In nucleotides, the CDR3 is TGTGCCAGCAGCTTGCCTGGGACAGGCTACGAGCAGTACTTC. Translation: CASSLPGTGYEQYF.

This clone has only one observation. The rearrangement links TRBV4-3 to TRBJ2-5; 8 bases fit TRBD1. This CDR3 region has 14 residues. The V gene end was trimmed by 0 bases and the J gene end by 7 bases; junction bases not matched to a gene: 4. The germline CDR1 and CDR2 sequences are LGHNA and YSLEER. CDR3 nucleotide sequence: TGCGCCAGCAGCCAAGACAGGGGGCACGGGACCCAGTACTTC. This codes for CASSQDRGHGTQYF.

The chain uses TRBV4-1 and TRBJ1-4; the D is unclear. The CDR3 is 20 residues long. V shed 2 bases and J shed 2 bases, with 24 bases lying between them. Germline V gene lookup returns CDR1 MGHRA and CDR2 YSYEKL. This CDR3 reads CASSQISVGYNGETNEKLFF. The CDR3 DNA reads TGCGCCAGCAGCCAAATCTCCGTTGGGTACAACGGAGAGACTAATGAAAAACTGTTTTTT.

The chain couples TRBV7-9 to TRBJ1-1; TRBD1 is a possible D gene (5 bases). Germline CDR1 SEHNR, CDR2 FQNEAQ (reference sequence). The CDR3 extends over 15 amino acids. V lost 5 bases to trimming and J lost 6 bases, with 19 bases between them. The CDR3 here is CASSPSAGSLPEAFF. The CDR3 DNA reads as TGTGCCAGCAGCCCAAGCGCAGGGTCCCTTCCTGAAGCTTTCTTT.

This clone was counted a few times. The rearrangement joins TRBV11-2 to TRBJ2-7; 7 positions match TRBD1. V dropped 4 bases and J dropped 0; count of bases not matched to a gene: 9. CDR1 and CDR2 from the germline V gene are SGHAT and FQNNGV. The CDR3 has 16 amino acids. CDR3 residues: CASSSTGQDHSYEQYF. For the CDR3, the DNA is TGTGCCAGCAGCTCCACCGGACAGGACCACTCCTACGAGCAGTACTTC.

V gene TRBV12-5 combines with J gene TRBJ2-1; the match to TRBD1 covers 7 bases. V lost 6 bases to trimming and J lost 10 bases; unmatched junction nucleotides: 6. Per the germline V gene, CDR1 is LGHNT and CDR2 is FRNRAP. The CDR3 extends over 12 amino acids. CDR3 coding DNA: TGTGCTAGTGGGCAGACAGGGCTGGAGCAGTTCTTC. It codes for CASGQTGLEQFF.

V and J are TRBV7-8 and TRBJ1-3; D is perhaps TRBD1 (6 bases). In germline, CDR1 is SGHVS, CDR2 FQNEAQ. CDR3 length equals 15 residues. V was shortened by 0 bases and J by 16 bases, with 22 bases between the two germline ends. CDR3 nucleotide sequence: TGTGCCAGCAGCTTAGCTTTGAATCTGGGGGCGCGAATGTATTTT. It specifies CASSLALNLGARMYF. The full variable domain, rest sourced from reference TRBV7-8 and TRBJ1-3, is GAGVSQSPRYKVAKRGQDVALRCDPISGHVSLFWYQQALGQGPEFLTYFQNEAQLDKSGLPSDRFFAERPEGSVSTLKIQRTQQEDSAVYLCASSLALNLGARMYFGEGSWLTVV.

A few counts support this clone. The rearrangement joins TRBV29-1 to TRBJ2-1, with 10 bases matching TRBD2. This CDR3 comprises 14 residues. Germline V CDR1 and CDR2: SQVTM, ANQGSEA. The ends lost 6 bases at V and 4 bases at J; junction bases unmatched: 6. CDR3 amino acids: CSVGTSGAYNEQFF. The CDR3 nucleotides are TGCAGCGTGGGTACTAGCGGGGCTTACAATGAGCAGTTCTTC.

The chain is built from TRBV7-2 and TRBJ1-3; 8 positions match TRBD1. V shed 1 base and J 0 bases; nucleotides not matched to a gene: 8. Per germline, CDR1 SGHTA and CDR2 FQGNSA. This CDR3 has 18 residues. In DNA form, the CDR3 reads TGTGCCAGCAGCTTAGTCCCAGGGGGCCTCCACTCTGGAAACACCATATATTTT. As protein: CASSLVPGGLHSGNTIYF.

This rearrangement joins TRBV28 to TRBJ1-5, with D uncertain. The CDR3 has 14 residues. Per germline, CDR1 MDHEN and CDR2 SYDVKM. Trimming shortened V by 9 bases and J by 5 bases, and 17 bases separated the two germline ends. CDR3 nucleotide sequence: TGTGCCAGTAACACCCAGGTTACTTATCAGCCCCAGCATTTT. Its protein is CASNTQVTYQPQHF. Full variable domain (remainder filled in from reference TRBV28 and TRBJ1-5): DVKVTQSSRYLVKRTGEKVFLECVQDMDHENMFWYRQDPGLGLRLIYFSYDVKMKEKGDIPEGYSVSREKKERFSLILESASTNQTSMYLCASNTQVTYQPQHFGDGTRLSIL.

This chain connects TRBV4-1 to TRBJ2-7, with D maybe TRBD1 (6 bases). V shed 2 bases and J shed 2 bases, with 19 bases lying between them. This CDR3 comprises 17 residues. The germline gives CDR1 MGHRA, CDR2 YSYEKL. The chain's CDR3 is CASSQSSIGTNTYEQYF. CDR3 DNA sequence: TGCGCCAGCAGCCAATCTTCCATCGGGACAAACACCTACGAGCAGTACTTC.

The chain carries TRBV19 and TRBJ1-6, with D possibly TRBD1 on 5 matching bases. Trimming removed 7 bases at V and 5 bases at J, with 12 bases between. This CDR3 spans 14 amino acids. Looked up from germline, CDR1 is LNHDA and CDR2 is SQIVND (reference sequence). CDR3 sequence: CASNPGFDNSPLHF. Written as DNA, the CDR3 is TGTGCCAGTAACCCAGGGTTTGATAATTCACCCCTCCACTTT.

The chain couples TRBV29-1 to TRBJ2-3; a weak D match, TRBD2 (5 bases). CDR1 is SQVTM and CDR2 is ANQGSEA in the germline V gene. The CDR3 spans 16 residues. V gave up 0 bases and J gave up 9 bases, with 22 bases separating them. CDR3 residues: CSVEESGSELMRTQYF. In DNA, the CDR3 is TGCAGCGTTGAAGAGAGCGGCAGCGAGCTGATGAGAACGCAGTATTTT.

The genes are TRBV5-1 and TRBJ2-7; 8 bases align to TRBD2. Germline values: CDR1 SGHRS, CDR2 YFSETQ. V trimming: 10 bases; J trimming: 5 bases; junction bases outside the gene matches: 14. The length of the CDR3 is 14 residues. The CDR3 bases are TGCGCCCGCGGGGCGGGGGGTACCGGGGACGAGCAGTACTTC. Amino acids: CARGAGGTGDEQYF.